The 3 T cell receptor beta chains below all came from one sample that was sequenced in a study of shared clonotypes between healthy human individuals. Repertoires were generated with immunoSEQ multiplex PCR, while TCRdb's copy carries only in-frame clones and drops some. The repertoire holds approximately 330,000 clones, roughly 80% seen once, with roughly a tenth in the top ten. Sequences were obtained from memory CD4+ T cells sorted from blood. Regarding subset: CD45RA-negative fraction. These receptors were taken from a man aged 30 to 39 in good health.

The chain carries TRBV5-1 and TRBJ2-3; D unresolved. Germline V gene lookup returns CDR1 SGHRS and CDR2 YFSETQ. This CDR3 has 13 residues. V gave up 1 base and J gave up 0 bases, with 3 bases separating them. This CDR3 reads CASSLTSTDTQYF. CDR3 bases: TGCGCCAGCAGCTTGACTAGCACAGATACGCAGTATTTT.

CDR3 residues: CASSRQTSGSGDTQYF. The CDR3 bases are TGTGCCAGCAGTCGGCAGACTAGCGGGAGTGGGGATACGCAGTATTTT. The chain couples TRBV5-5 to TRBJ2-3, with TRBD2 identical over 12 bases. From germline, CDR1 is SGHKS and CDR2 YYEKEE (reference sequence). The V and J ends lost 5 bases and 6 bases, in that order; junction bases with no gene match: 10. The length of the CDR3 is 16 residues.

The rearrangement joins TRBV6-6 to TRBJ1-1, with TRBD1 as a possible D gene (5 bases). Germline V gene data show CDR1 as MNHNY and CDR2 as SVGAGI (reference sequence). Trimming stripped 5 bases from V and 4 bases from J, with 11 bases between. This CDR3 is 13 amino acids long. For the CDR3, the DNA is TGTGCCAGCAGTACTCAGGGAAGCACTGAAGCTTTCTTT. Protein: CASSTQGSTEAFF.